This T cell receptor beta chain was documented in a study of TIL therapy for anti-PD-1-resistant metastatic lung cancer. Overall study context: Patients then received nivolumab; progressors got lymphodepletion, TIL and IL-2. Most patients had lung adenocarcinoma. By whole-exome sequencing, median non-synonymous tumor mutation burden was more than 1.2 mutations per megabase.

The time point is: pre-treatment sample, taken before nivolumab and TIL therapy. Adults with stage 4 NSCLC were enrolled in a phase I trial. CDR3 length: 15 residues. Per the germline V gene, CDR1 is SGHVS and CDR2 is FNYEAQ. V shed 1 base, J shed 4 bases, and the junction held 3 bases outside the gene matches. This was the immunoSEQ v3 assay. This table comes from immunoSEQ multiplex PCR, and its TCRdb copy is limited to in-frame clones, with some not included. The table lists some 60,000 clones, roughly 70% of them singletons, with 1.8% in the top ten. The source of this sequence is a person aged 25 to 79 with non-small cell lung cancer. The chain links TRBV7-6 to TRBJ2-1, with TRBD2 identical over 8 bases. The sample was blood, taken at baseline. CDR3 DNA: TGTGCCAGCAGCTTAGAGCGGGGGTCTTACAATGAGCAGTTCTTC. Protein product: CASSLERGSYNEQFF.